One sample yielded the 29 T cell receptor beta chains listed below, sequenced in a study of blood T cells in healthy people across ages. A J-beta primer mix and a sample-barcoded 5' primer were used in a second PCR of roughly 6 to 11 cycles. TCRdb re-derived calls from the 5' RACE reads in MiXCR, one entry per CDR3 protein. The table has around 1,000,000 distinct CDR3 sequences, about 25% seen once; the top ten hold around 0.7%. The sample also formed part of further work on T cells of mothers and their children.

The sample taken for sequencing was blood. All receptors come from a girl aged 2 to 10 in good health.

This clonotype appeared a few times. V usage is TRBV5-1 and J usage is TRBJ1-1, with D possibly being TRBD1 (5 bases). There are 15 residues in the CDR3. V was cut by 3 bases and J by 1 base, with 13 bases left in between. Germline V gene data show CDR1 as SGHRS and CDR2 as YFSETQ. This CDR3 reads CASSSWGGSNTEAFF. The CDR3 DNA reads TGCGCCAGCAGCTCCTGGGGGGGATCGAACACTGAAGCTTTCTTT.

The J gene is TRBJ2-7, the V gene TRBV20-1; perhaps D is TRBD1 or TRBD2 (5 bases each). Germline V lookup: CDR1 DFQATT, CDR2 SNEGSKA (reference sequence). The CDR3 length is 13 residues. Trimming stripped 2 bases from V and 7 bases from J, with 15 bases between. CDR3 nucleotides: TGCAGTGCTAGAAGCCCGGGACCTGGAGAGCAGTACTTC. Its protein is CSARSPGPGEQYF.

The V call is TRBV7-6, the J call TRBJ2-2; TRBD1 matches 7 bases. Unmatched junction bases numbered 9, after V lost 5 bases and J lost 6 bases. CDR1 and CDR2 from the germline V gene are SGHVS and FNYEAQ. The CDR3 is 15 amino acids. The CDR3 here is CASSPPTGMPGELFF. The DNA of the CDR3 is TGTGCCAGCAGCCCCCCGACAGGGATGCCCGGGGAGCTGTTTTTT.

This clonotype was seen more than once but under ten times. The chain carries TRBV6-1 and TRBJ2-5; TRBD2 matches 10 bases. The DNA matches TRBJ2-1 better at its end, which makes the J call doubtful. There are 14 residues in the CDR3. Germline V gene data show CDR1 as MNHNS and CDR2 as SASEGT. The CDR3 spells CASSESGGADEQFF. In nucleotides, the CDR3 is TGTGCCAGCAGTGAGAGCGGGGGGGCCGATGAGCAGTTCTTC.

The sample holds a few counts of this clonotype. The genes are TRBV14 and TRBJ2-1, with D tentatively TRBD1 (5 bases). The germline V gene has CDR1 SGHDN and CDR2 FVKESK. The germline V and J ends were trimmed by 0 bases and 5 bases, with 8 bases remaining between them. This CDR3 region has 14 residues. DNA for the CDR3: TGTGCCAGCAGCCAAGAAACGACAGACAATGAGCAGTTCTTC. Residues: CASSQETTDNEQFF.

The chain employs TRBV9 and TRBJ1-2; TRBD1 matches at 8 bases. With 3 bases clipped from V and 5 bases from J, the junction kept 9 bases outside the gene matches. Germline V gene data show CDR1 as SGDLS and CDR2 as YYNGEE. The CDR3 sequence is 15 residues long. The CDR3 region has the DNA TGTGCCAGCAGCGATGAGGACAGGGCGAGGTATGGCTACACCTTC. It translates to CASSDEDRARYGYTF.

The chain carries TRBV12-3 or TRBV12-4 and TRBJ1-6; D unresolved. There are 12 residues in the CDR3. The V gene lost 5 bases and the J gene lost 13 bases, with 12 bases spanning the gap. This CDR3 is CASSGPLTPLHF. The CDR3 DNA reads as TGTGCCAGCAGTGGTCCACTCACGCCCCTCCACTTT.

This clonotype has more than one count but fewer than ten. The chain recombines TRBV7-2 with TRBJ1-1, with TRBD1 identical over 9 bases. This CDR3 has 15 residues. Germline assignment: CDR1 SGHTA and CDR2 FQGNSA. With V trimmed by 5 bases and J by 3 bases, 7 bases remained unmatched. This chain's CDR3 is CASSVTGGGDTEAFF. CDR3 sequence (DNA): TGTGCCAGCAGCGTGACAGGGGGGGGGGACACTGAAGCTTTCTTT. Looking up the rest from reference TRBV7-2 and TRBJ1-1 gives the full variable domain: GAGVSQSPSNKVTEKGKDVELRCDPISGHTALYWYRQSLGQGLEFLIYFQGNSAPDKSGLPSDRFSAERTGGSVSTLTIQRTQQEDSAVYLCASSVTGGGDTEAFFGQGTRLTVV.

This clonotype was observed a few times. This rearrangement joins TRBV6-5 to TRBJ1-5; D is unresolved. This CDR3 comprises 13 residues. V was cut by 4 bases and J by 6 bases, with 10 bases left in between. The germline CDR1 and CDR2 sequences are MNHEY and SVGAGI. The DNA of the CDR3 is TGTGCCAGCAGTTTGGGAGGCTCTCAGCCCCAGCATTTT. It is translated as CASSLGGSQPQHF.

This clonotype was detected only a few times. CDR3 in DNA: TGCGCCAGCAGCCAAGGCCCTAGGGGCAGTTTGGATCAGCCCCAGCATTTT. It specifies CASSQGPRGSLDQPQHF. The chain is built from TRBV4-3 and TRBJ1-5; tentatively, D is TRBD1 (5 bases). The V end was cut by 1 base, the J end by 5 bases, with 18 bases between. The CDR3 sequence is 17 residues long. The germline V gene has CDR1 LGHNA and CDR2 YSLEER.

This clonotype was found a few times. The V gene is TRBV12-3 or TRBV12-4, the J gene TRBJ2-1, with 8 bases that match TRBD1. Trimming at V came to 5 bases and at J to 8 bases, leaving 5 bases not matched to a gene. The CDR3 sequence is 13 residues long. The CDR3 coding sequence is TGTGCCAGCAGTCGGTCAGGGGGCGATGAGCAGTTCTTC. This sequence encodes CASSRSGGDEQFF.

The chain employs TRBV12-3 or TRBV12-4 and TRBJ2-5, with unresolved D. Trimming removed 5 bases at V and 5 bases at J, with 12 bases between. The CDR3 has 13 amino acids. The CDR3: CASSQVSAETQYF. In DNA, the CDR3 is TGTGCCAGCAGTCAAGTCTCCGCGGAGACCCAGTACTTC.

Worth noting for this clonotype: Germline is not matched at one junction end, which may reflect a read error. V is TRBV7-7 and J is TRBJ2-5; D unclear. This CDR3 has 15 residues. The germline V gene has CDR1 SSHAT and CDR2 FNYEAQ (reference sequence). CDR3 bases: TGTGCTAGCAGCTTATTAGGTGGGCCGGTGGAGACCCAGTACTTC. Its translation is CASSLLGGPVETQYF. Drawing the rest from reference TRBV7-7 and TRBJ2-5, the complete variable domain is GAGVSQSPRYKVTKRGQDVTLRCDPISSHATLYWYQQALGQGPEFLTYFNYEAQPDKSGLPSDRFSAERPEGSISTLTIQRTEQRDSAMYRCASSLLGGPVETQYFGPGTRLLVL.

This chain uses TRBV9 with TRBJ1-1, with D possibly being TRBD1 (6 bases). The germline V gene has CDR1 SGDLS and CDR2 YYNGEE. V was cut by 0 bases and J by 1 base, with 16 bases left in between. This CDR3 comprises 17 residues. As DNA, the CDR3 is TGTGCCAGCAGCGTAGTGGTGGGGGCCGTCGGGAACACTGAAGCTTTCTTT. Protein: CASSVVVGAVGNTEAFF.

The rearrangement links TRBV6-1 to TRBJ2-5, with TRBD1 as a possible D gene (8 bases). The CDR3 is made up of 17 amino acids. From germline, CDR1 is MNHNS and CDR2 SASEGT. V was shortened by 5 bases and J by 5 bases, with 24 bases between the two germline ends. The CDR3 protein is CASSKTERTGGDETQYF. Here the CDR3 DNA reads TGTGCCAGCAGTAAAACCGAAAGAACAGGGGGGGATGAGACCCAGTACTTC.

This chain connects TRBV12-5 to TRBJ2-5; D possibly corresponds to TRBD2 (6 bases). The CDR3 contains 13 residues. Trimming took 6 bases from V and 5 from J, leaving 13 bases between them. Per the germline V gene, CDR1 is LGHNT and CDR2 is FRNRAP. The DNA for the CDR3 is TGTGCTAGTGGGGAACTAGCTACCGAGACCCAGTACTTC. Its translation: CASGELATETQYF. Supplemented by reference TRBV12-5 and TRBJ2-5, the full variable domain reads DARVTQTPRHKVTEMGQEVTMRCQPILGHNTVFWYRQTMMQGLELLAYFRNRAPLDDSGMPKDRFSAEMPDATLATLKIQPSEPRDSAVYFCASGELATETQYFGPGTRLLVL.

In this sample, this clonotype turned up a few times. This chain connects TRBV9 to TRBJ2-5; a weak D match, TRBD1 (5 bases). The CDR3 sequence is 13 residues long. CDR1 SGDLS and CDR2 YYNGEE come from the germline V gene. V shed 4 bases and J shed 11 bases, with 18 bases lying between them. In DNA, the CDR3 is TGTGCCAGCAGCCTAGGGGCAGGAAAGGAGCAGTACTTC. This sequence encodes CASSLGAGKEQYF.

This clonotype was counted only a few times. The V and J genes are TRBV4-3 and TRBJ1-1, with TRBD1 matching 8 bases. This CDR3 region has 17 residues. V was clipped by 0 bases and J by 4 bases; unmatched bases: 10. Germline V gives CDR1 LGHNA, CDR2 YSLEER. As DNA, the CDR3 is TGCGCCAGCAGCCAAGATTCGTGGTCAGGGGGCATCACTGAAGCTTTCTTT. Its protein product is CASSQDSWSGGITEAFF.

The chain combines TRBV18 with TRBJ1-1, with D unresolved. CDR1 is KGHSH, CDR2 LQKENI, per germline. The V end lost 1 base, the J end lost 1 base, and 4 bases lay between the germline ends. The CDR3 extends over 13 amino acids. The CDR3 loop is CASSPQKNTEAFF. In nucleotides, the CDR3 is TGTGCCAGCTCACCACAGAAGAACACTGAAGCTTTCTTT.

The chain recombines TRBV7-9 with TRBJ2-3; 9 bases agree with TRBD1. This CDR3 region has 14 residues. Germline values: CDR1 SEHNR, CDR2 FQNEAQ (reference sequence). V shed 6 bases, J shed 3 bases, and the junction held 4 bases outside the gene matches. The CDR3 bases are TGTGCCAGCAGGCCCGGGACAGGGACAGATACGCAGTATTTT. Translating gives CASRPGTGTDTQYF.

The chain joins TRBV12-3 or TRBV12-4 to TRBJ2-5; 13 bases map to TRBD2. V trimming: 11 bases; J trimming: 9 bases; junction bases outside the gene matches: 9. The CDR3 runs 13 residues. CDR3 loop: CAVGTSGTGAQYF. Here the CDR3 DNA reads TGTGCCGTCGGGACTAGCGGGACCGGAGCCCAGTACTTC.

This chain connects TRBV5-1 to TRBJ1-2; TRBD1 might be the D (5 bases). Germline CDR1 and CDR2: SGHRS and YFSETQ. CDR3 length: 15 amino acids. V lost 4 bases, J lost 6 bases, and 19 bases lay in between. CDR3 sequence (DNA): TGCGCCAGCAGCCCACCGACCGACAGCGGTCATGGCTACACCTTC. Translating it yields CASSPPTDSGHGYTF. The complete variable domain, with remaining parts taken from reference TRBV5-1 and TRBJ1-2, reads KAGVTQTPRYLIKTRGQQVTLSCSPISGHRSVSWYQQTPGQGLQFLFEYFSETQRNKGNFPGRFSGRQFSNSRSEMNVSTLELGDSALYLCASSPPTDSGHGYTFGSGTRLTVV.

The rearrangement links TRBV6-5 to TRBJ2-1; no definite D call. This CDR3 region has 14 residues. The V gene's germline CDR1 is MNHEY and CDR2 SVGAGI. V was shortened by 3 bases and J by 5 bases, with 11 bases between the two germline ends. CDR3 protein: CASSYGSLNNEQFF. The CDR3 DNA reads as TGTGCCAGCAGTTATGGATCCCTGAACAATGAGCAGTTCTTC.

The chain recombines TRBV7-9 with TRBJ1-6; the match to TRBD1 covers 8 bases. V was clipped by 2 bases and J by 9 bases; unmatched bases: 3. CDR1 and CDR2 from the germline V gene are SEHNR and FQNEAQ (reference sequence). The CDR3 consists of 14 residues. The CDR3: CASSLQGAVSPLHF. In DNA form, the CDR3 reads TGTGCCAGCAGCTTACAGGGGGCGGTTTCACCCCTCCACTTT.

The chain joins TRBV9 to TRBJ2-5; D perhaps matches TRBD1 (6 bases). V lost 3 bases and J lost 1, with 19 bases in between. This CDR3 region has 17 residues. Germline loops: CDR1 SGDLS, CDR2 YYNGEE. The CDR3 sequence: CASSAPGEVDLQETQYF. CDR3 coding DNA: TGTGCCAGCAGCGCTCCAGGGGAAGTAGACCTCCAAGAGACCCAGTACTTC.

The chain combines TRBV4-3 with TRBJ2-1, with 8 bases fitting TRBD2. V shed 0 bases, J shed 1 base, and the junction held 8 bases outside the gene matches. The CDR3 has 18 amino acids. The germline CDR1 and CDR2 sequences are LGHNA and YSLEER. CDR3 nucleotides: TGCGCCAGCAGCCAAGATTCCCCTTTAGCGGGATCCTACAATGAGCAGTTCTTC. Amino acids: CASSQDSPLAGSYNEQFF.

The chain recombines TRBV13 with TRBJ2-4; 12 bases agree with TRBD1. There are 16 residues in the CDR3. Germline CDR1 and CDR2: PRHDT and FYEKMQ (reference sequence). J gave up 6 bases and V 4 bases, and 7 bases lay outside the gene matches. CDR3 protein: CASSSPGTGGRNIQYF. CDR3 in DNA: TGTGCCAGCAGCTCCCCCGGGACAGGGGGCAGAAACATTCAGTACTTC.

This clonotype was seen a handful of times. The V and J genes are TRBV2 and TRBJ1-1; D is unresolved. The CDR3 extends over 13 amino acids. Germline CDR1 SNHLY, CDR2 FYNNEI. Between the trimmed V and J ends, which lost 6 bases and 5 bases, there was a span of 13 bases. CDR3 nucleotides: TGTGCCAGCAGGGAGGAGGTTGAGACTGAAGCTTTCTTT. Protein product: CASREEVETEAFF.

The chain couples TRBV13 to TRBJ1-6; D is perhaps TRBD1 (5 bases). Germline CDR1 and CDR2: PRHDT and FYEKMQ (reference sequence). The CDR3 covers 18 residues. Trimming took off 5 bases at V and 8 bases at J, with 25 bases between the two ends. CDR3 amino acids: CASSNRDEGIMSDSPLHF. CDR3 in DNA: TGTGCCAGCAGCAACCGGGACGAGGGTATTATGTCGGATTCACCCCTCCACTTT.